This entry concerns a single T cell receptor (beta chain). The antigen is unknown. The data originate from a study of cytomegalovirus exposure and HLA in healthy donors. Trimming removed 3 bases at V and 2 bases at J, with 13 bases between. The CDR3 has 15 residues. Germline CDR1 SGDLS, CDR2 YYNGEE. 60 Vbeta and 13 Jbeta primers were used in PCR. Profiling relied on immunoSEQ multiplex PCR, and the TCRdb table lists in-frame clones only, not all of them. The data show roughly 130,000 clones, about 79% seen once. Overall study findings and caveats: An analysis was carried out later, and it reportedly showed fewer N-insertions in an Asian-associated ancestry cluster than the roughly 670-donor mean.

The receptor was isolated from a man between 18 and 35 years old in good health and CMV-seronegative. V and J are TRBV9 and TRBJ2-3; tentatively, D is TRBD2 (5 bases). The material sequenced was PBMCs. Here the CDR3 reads CASSATTRDTDTQYF. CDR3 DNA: TGTGCCAGCAGCGCTACTACTAGAGACACAGATACGCAGTATTTT.